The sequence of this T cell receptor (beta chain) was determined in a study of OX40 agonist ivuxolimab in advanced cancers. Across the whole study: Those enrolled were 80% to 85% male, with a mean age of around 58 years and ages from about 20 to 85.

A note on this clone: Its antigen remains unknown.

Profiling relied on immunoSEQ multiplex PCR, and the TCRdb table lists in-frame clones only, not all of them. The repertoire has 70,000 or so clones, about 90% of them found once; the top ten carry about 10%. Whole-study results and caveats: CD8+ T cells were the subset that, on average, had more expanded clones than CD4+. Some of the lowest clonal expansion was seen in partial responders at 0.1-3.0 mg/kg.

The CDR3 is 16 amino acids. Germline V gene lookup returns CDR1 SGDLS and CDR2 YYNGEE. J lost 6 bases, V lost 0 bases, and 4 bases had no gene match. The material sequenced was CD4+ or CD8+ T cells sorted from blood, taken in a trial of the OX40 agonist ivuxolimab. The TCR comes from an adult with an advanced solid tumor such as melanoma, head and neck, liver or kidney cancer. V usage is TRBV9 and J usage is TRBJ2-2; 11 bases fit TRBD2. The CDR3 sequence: CASSVDVAGGPGELFF. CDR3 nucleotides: TGTGCCAGCAGCGTAGATGTAGCGGGAGGGCCCGGGGAGCTGTTTTTT. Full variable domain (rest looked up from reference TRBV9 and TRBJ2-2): DSGVTQTPKHLITATGQRVTLRCSPRSGDLSVYWYQQSLDQGLQFLIQYYNGEERAKGNILERFSAQQFPDLHSELNLSSLELGDSALYFCASSVDVAGGPGELFFGEGSRLTVL.